Listed below are T cell receptor beta chains from one sample, sequenced in a study of CD8+ T cells in alopecia areata. Here immunoSEQ multiplex PCR was the method, and the copy in TCRdb shows in-frame clones only, minus some. Of roughly 130,000 clones listed, 58% are singletons. Here the sequenced sample was CD4+ T cells sorted from blood, taken at week 0. These receptors all stem from a human donor with alopecia areata. Both conserved end residues are part of each CDR3. Part of the rows lack a size; the others show once, few, many or a class for expanded clones.

J gene: TRBJ2-1
CDR3 length: 16
V gene: TRBV2
clone size: NA
CDR3 protein: CASSPRVTVSYNEQFF

J gene: TRBJ2-5
CDR3 length: 12
V gene: TRBV1
clone size: few
CDR3 protein: CTGGNSQETQYF

J gene: TRBJ2-3
CDR3 length: 14
V gene: TRBV29-1
clone size: NA
CDR3 protein: CSVRRTGGTDTQYF

J gene: TRBJ2-7
CDR3 length: 12
V gene: TRBV5-6
clone size: NA
CDR3 protein: CASSPDGYEQYF

J gene: TRBJ2-5
CDR3 length: 17
V gene: TRBV29-1
clone size: few
CDR3 protein: CSVGNYGTSGYQETQYF

J gene: TRBJ2-3
CDR3 length: 16
V gene: TRBV5-8
clone size: NA
CDR3 protein: CASSTGTSGSLLVQYF

J gene: TRBJ1-5
CDR3 length: 15
V gene: TRBV4-2
clone size: few
CDR3 protein: CASSQDRRGSQPQHF

J gene: TRBJ2-5
CDR3 length: 15
V gene: TRBV19
clone size: NA
CDR3 protein: CASSQTGTGQETQYF

J gene: TRBJ2-6
CDR3 length: 15
V gene: TRBV4-2
clone size: NA
CDR3 protein: CASSLGTAGANVLTF

J gene: TRBJ2-7
CDR3 length: 16
V gene: TRBV28
clone size: few
CDR3 protein: CASSLADQYIGGEQYF

J gene: TRBJ1-5
CDR3 length: 13
V gene: TRBV4-1
clone size: few
CDR3 protein: CASSHLSNQPQHF

J gene: TRBJ2-7
CDR3 length: 15
V gene: TRBV5-1
clone size: few
CDR3 protein: CASSLPVAGPHEQYF

J gene: TRBJ2-3
CDR3 length: 18
V gene: TRBV7-9
clone size: NA
CDR3 protein: CASSKPGTGVKNTDTQYF

J gene: TRBJ2-3
CDR3 length: 14
V gene: TRBV16
clone size: NA
CDR3 protein: CASIRDTNTDTQYF

J gene: TRBJ1-1
CDR3 length: 14
V gene: TRBV5-1
clone size: NA
CDR3 protein: CASSLGTAGTEAFF

J gene: TRBJ2-3
CDR3 length: 15
V gene: TRBV11-2
clone size: NA
CDR3 protein: CASSLVTRYSHTQYF

J gene: TRBJ1-1
CDR3 length: 15
V gene: TRBV6-4
clone size: NA
CDR3 protein: CASSVHPNRNTEAFF

J gene: TRBJ2-5
CDR3 length: 12
V gene: TRBV14
clone size: few
CDR3 protein: CASSFAGGGPHF

J gene: TRBJ1-4
CDR3 length: 15
V gene: TRBV4-1
clone size: few
CDR3 protein: CASSQWGQGNEKLFF

J gene: TRBJ2-7
CDR3 length: 15
V gene: TRBV2
clone size: NA
CDR3 protein: CASSGGLAVSYEQYF

J gene: TRBJ2-2
CDR3 length: 18
V gene: TRBV18
clone size: NA
CDR3 protein: CASSPPTGTETNTGELFF

J gene: TRBJ2-6
CDR3 length: 15
V gene: TRBV19
clone size: NA
CDR3 protein: CASKSGRSGANVLTF

J gene: TRBJ1-1
CDR3 length: 16
V gene: TRBV5-6
clone size: NA
CDR3 protein: CASSQGQGWSDTEAFF

J gene: TRBJ2-7
CDR3 length: 15
V gene: TRBV7-9
clone size: NA
CDR3 protein: CASSLDGTGAYEQYF

J gene: TRBJ2-2
CDR3 length: 17
V gene: TRBV9
clone size: NA
CDR3 protein: CASSVERRQGETGELFF

J gene: TRBJ2-7
CDR3 length: 15
V gene: TRBV18
clone size: NA
CDR3 protein: CASSPPGQGEREQYF

J gene: TRBJ2-5
CDR3 length: 14
V gene: TRBV5-8
clone size: once
CDR3 protein: CASSLAGQGETQYF

J gene: TRBJ2-1
CDR3 length: 15
V gene: TRBV7-3
clone size: few
CDR3 protein: CASSLWGGEDNEQFF

J gene: TRBJ2-5
CDR3 length: 11
V gene: TRBV5-1
clone size: NA
CDR3 protein: CASSSQETQYF

J gene: TRBJ1-5
CDR3 length: 13
V gene: TRBV6-6
clone size: NA
CDR3 protein: CASSGQGYQPQHF

J gene: TRBJ2-3
CDR3 length: 13
V gene: TRBV5-4
clone size: few
CDR3 protein: CASSLDPVDTQYF

J gene: TRBJ1-5
CDR3 length: 13
V gene: TRBV7-2
clone size: few
CDR3 protein: CASSLDRDQPQHF

J gene: TRBJ2-7
CDR3 length: 16
V gene: TRBV4-2
clone size: NA
CDR3 protein: CASSPSVGLSSYEQYF

J gene: TRBJ2-1
CDR3 length: 16
V gene: TRBV9
clone size: NA
CDR3 protein: CASSLRGTSGYNEQFF

J gene: TRBJ1-4
CDR3 length: 16
V gene: TRBV7-8
clone size: once
CDR3 protein: CASSLARLSLNEKLFF

J gene: TRBJ2-5
CDR3 length: 12
V gene: TRBV7-2
clone size: NA
CDR3 protein: CASSSPGVAPNF

J gene: TRBJ2-7
CDR3 length: 13
V gene: TRBV27
clone size: NA
CDR3 protein: CAAWRGGGGEQYF

J gene: TRBJ2-1
CDR3 length: 15
V gene: TRBV18
clone size: NA
CDR3 protein: CASSSWTGVADEQFF

J gene: TRBJ1-5
CDR3 length: 14
V gene: TRBV30
clone size: few
CDR3 protein: CAWSRGRDNQPQHF

J gene: TRBJ2-7
CDR3 length: 14
V gene: TRBV7-9
clone size: NA
CDR3 protein: CASSFSGIGYEQYF

J gene: TRBJ2-7
CDR3 length: 15
V gene: TRBV9
clone size: NA
CDR3 protein: CASSVTAGDFYEQYF

J gene: TRBJ2-7
CDR3 length: 15
V gene: TRBV7-2
clone size: NA
CDR3 protein: CASSLATGGSYEQYF

J gene: TRBJ2-7
CDR3 length: 14
V gene: TRBV5-1
clone size: NA
CDR3 protein: CATSRDSLNYEQYF

J gene: TRBJ1-5
CDR3 length: 15
V gene: TRBV19
clone size: few
CDR3 protein: CASSGTGQGNQPQHF

J gene: TRBJ2-5
CDR3 length: 13
V gene: TRBV29-1
clone size: NA
CDR3 protein: CSVAGQTQETQYF

J gene: TRBJ1-2
CDR3 length: 13
V gene: TRBV5-6
clone size: few
CDR3 protein: CASSRDTNYGYTF

J gene: TRBJ1-2
CDR3 length: 13
V gene: TRBV30
clone size: few
CDR3 protein: CAWEKSGWGGYTF

J gene: TRBJ2-6
CDR3 length: 15
V gene: TRBV30
clone size: NA
CDR3 protein: CAWSVRGSGANVLTF

J gene: TRBJ1-2
CDR3 length: 13
V gene: TRBV28
clone size: few
CDR3 protein: CASIGQGFYGYTF

J gene: TRBJ2-1
CDR3 length: 16
V gene: TRBV7-2
clone size: once
CDR3 protein: CASSLLAGGPGDEQFF